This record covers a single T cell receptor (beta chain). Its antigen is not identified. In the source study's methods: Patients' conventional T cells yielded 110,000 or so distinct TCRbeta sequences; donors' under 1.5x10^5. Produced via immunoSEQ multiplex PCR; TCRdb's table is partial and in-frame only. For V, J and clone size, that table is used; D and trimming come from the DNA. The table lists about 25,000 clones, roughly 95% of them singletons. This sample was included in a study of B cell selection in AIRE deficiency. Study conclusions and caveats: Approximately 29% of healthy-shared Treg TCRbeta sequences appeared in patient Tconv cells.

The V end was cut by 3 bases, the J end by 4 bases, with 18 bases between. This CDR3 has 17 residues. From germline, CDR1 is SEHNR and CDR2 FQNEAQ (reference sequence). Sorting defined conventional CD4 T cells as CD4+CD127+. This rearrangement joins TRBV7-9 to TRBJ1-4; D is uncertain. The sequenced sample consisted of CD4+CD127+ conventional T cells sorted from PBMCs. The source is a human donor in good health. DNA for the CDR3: TGTGCCAGCAGCTTCCGGGAATCCCGCCCCGGTAATGAAAAACTGTTTTTT. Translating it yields CASSFRESRPGNEKLFF.